This T cell receptor beta chain is drawn from a study of blood T cells in healthy people across ages. For the second PCR, which ran for about 6 to 11 cycles, a sample-barcoded 5' primer and a J-beta primer mix were used. Each cDNA molecule, via a template-switch adaptor with 12 random nucleotides, was tagged. At least 2.5 million CDR3-containing paired-end reads were obtained per sample. MiXCR, run by TCRdb on the 5' RACE reads, gives a single entry per CDR3 protein. The repertoire consists of some 1.5 million distinct CDR3 sequences, with roughly two fifths occurring once and the leading ten covering around 4%. On this clonotype itself: The antigen is undetermined.

Healthy Caucasian individuals from Russia aged about 6 to 90 served as donors. The CDR3 has 13 amino acids. From germline, CDR1 is LNHDA and CDR2 SQIVND (reference sequence). V lost 3 bases and J lost 8, with 11 bases in between. Study-level results: Age advanced and TCR beta diversity per million T cells fell, roughly linearly.

The sample was blood. The clonotype originates from a woman aged 18-29 years in good health. This chain connects TRBV19 to TRBJ2-1, with a possible D match to TRBD2 (5 bases). CDR3 DNA: TGTGCCAGTAGTATGGGTTCCGGGGATGAGCAGTTCTTC. It yields the protein CASSMGSGDEQFF. The variable domain in full, completed from reference TRBV19 and TRBJ2-1, reads DGGITQSPKYLFRKEGQNVTLSCEQNLNHDAMYWYRQDPGQGLRLIYYSQIVNDFQKGDIAEGYSVSREKKESFPLTVTSAQKNPTAFYLCASSMGSGDEQFFGPGTRLTVL.